This T cell receptor beta chain was recorded in a study of T cell changes during pregnancy in multiple sclerosis. Produced via immunoSEQ multiplex PCR; TCRdb's table is partial and in-frame only. Altogether under 100,000 clones are present, approximately 94% being singletons, with the ten largest covering approximately 2.4%. This sequence originates from a female donor with multiple sclerosis, enrolled in a pregnancy study. The sequencing used peripheral blood, collected in the third trimester of pregnancy.

CDR3 amino acids: CASMRGNYGYTF. DNA of the CDR3: TGTGCCAGTATGCGGGGCAACTATGGCTACACCTTC. This chain connects TRBV19 to TRBJ1-2, with a tentative D call TRBD1 (5 bases). Per germline, CDR1 LNHDA and CDR2 SQIVND (reference sequence). Deletions cut 7 bases from V and 2 bases from J, with 8 bases between. The CDR3 runs 12 residues.